This T cell receptor (beta chain) is drawn from a study of technical replicates of blood from a handful of donors (TCRdb year 2017). Preparation of the library involved the immunoSEQ multiplex PCR assay. What TCRdb holds here is the immuneACCESS table cut down to in-frame rearrangements. Part of the clones is not present; checked against another copy, under half of the missing clones reflect an unresolved V gene, and the others are unexplained. The sample includes over 60,000 clones, with around 92% observed a single time. Of the sample, 4.8% falls within the top ten clones. V and J lose 2 bases and 9 bases, and a span of 16 bases separates them. The CDR3 covers 14 residues, taking in both the cysteine and the phenylalanine. Only CDR3 DNA is held: 42 bases, read in frame from base 1. For CDR1 and CDR2, the germline V gene lists SGHVS and FQNEAQ. As to this clone: It has no known antigen specificity. Base-call qualities are not available, and no considerably larger clone is one nucleotide away.

The sample was PBMCs. The rearranged segments are TRBV7-8 and TRBJ2-5, with TRBD1 perhaps the D gene, on 5 matching bases. This clonotype was obtained from a human donor in good health. Some clones in this sample may be carry-over from other donors' samples. The sequenced DNA is TGTGCCAGCAGCTTAAGTAAAGCCCCAGGGTCCCAGTACTTC. It codes for CASSLSKAPGSQYF. The full variable domain, completed from the reference TRBV7-8 and TRBJ2-5 proteins outside the CDR3, reads GAGVSQSPRYKVAKRGQDVALRCDPISGHVSLFWYQQALGQGPEFLTYFQNEAQLDKSGLPSDRFFAERPEGSVSTLKIQRTQQEDSAVYLCASSLSKAPGSQYFGPGTRLLVL.